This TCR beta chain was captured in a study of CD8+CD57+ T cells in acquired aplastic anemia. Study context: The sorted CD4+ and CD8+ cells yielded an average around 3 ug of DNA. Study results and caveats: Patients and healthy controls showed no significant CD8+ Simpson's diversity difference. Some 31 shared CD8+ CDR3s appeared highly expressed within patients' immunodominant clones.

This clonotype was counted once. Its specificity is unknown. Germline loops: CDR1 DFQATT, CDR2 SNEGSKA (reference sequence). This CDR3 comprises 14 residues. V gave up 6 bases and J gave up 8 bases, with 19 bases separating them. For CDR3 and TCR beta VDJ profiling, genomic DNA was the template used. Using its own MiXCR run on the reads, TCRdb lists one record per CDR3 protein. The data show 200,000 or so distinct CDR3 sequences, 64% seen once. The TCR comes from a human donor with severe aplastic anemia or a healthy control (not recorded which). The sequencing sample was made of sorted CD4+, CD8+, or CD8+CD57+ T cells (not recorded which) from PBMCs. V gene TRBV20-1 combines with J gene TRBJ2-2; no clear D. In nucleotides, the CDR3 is TGCAGTGCCATAGGCGTGGGGTTGTCAGGGGAGCTGTTTTTT. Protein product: CSAIGVGLSGELFF.